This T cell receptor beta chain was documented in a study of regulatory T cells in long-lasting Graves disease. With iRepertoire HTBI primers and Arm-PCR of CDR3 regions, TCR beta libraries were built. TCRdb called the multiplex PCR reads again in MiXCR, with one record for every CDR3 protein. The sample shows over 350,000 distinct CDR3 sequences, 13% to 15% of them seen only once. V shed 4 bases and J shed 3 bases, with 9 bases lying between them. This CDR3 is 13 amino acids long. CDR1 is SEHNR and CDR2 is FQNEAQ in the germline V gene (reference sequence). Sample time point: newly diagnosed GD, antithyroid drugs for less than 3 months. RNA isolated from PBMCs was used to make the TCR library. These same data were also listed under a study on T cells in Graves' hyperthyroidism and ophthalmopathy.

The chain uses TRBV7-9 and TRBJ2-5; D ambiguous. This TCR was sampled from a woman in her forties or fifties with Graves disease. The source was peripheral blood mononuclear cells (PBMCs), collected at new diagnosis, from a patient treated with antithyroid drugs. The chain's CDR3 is CASSSWTEETQYF. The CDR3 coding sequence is TGTGCCAGCAGCTCTTGGACGGAAGAGACCCAGTACTTC.